The 3 T cell receptor beta chains listed next were all sequenced from one sample in a study of shared clonotypes between healthy human individuals. Libraries were prepared by immunoSEQ multiplex PCR; TCRdb keeps only in-frame clonotypes and omits some of them. The repertoire includes approximately 640,000 clones, roughly 87% of them detected once, and about 33% sits in the top ten. Sequenced material: memory CD8+ T cells from PBMCs. Specified subset: CD45RO+ cells pooled with CCR7-negative TemRA cells. These receptors originate from a man between 18 and 35 years old in good health. Some clones in this sample may be carry-over from other donors' samples.

The chain uses TRBV27 and TRBJ2-3; 8 bases agree with TRBD2. The junction had 10 bases not matched to a gene; V was cut back by 4 bases and J by 4 bases. The CDR3 has 16 residues. CDR1 is MNHEY, CDR2 SMNVEV, per germline (reference sequence). CDR3 protein: CASSSLAGGSSDTQYF. CDR3 DNA: TGTGCCAGCAGTTCCTTGGCGGGAGGTTCATCAGATACGCAGTATTTT.

The rearrangement joins TRBV4-1 to TRBJ2-7, with 8 bases lining up with TRBD1. The CDR3 is 15 residues long. The trim removed 2 bases at V and 2 bases at J, leaving 5 bases unmatched. Germline CDR1 MGHRA, CDR2 YSYEKL. The CDR3: CASSQQDRAPYEQYF. CDR3 coding DNA: TGCGCCAGCAGCCAACAGGACAGGGCTCCCTACGAGCAGTACTTC.

V and J are TRBV6-6 and TRBJ2-5, with a tentative D call TRBD2 (5 bases). The V gene's germline CDR1 is MNHNY and CDR2 SVGAGI (reference sequence). Trimming cost V 6 bases and J 5 bases, with 10 bases left between them. CDR3 length equals 12 residues. CDR3 sequence: CASRERGETQYF. As DNA, the CDR3 is TGTGCCAGCAGGGAGAGAGGGGAGACCCAGTACTTC.